Shown below are 27 T cell receptor beta chains from a single sample sequenced in a study of vaccination and CD4 T cells after COVID-19. These TCRs' antigens remain unknown. The Oncomine TCR Beta short-read assay was applied to DNA of cultured CD4+ T cells. MiXCR, applied by TCRdb to the PCR reads, yields one record per CDR3 protein. The sample shows around 9,600 distinct CDR3 sequences, less than 65% of them seen only once. The sample's treatment: approximately 9-day PBMC culture with coronavirus spike peptide pools or control peptides (ViraFEST assay). The sequenced sample consisted of CD4+ T cells from blood, cultured in vitro. These receptors were obtained from a human donor who had recovered from COVID-19.

This clonotype was recorded a few times. The chain employs TRBV20-1 and TRBJ2-3, with unresolved D. The CDR3 has 12 residues. Trimming removed 2 bases at V and 4 bases at J, with 7 bases between. Per the germline V gene, CDR1 is DFQATT and CDR2 is SNEGSKA (reference sequence). CDR3 in amino acids: CSARSPPDTQYF. The CDR3 DNA is TGCAGTGCTAGAAGCCCCCCAGATACGCAGTATTTT.

The V call is TRBV20-1, the J call TRBJ2-7, with 8 bases lining up with TRBD1. The CDR3 has 12 amino acids. V was pared by 6 bases and J by 3 bases, with 4 bases of the junction left unmatched. Germline CDR1 is DFQATT and CDR2 is SNEGSKA (reference sequence). The CDR3 sequence: CSARGQGYEQYF. The CDR3 DNA reads TGCAGTGCCCGCGGACAGGGCTACGAGCAGTACTTC.

This chain connects TRBV29-1 to TRBJ2-7, with no clear D. V gave up 6 bases and J gave up 3 bases, with 9 bases separating them. Germline CDR1 SQVTM, CDR2 ANQGSEA. This CDR3 has 11 residues. The CDR3 DNA follows: TGCAGCGTCAACACGAACTACGAGCAGTACTTC. Translation: CSVNTNYEQYF.

This clonotype was recorded a few times. V gene TRBV7-2 combines with J gene TRBJ1-1; 12 nucleotides agree with TRBD1. J lost 4 bases, V lost 5 bases, and 8 bases had no gene match. This CDR3 region has 16 residues. In germline, CDR1 is SGHTA, CDR2 FQGNSA. CDR3 amino acids: CASSRVGTGGFTEAFF. In DNA form, the CDR3 reads TGTGCCAGCAGCCGAGTCGGGACAGGGGGCTTCACTGAAGCTTTCTTT. The full variable domain, rest sourced from reference TRBV7-2 and TRBJ1-1, is GAGVSQSPSNKVTEKGKDVELRCDPISGHTALYWYRQSLGQGLEFLIYFQGNSAPDKSGLPSDRFSAERTGGSVSTLTIQRTQQEDSAVYLCASSRVGTGGFTEAFFGQGTRLTVV.

This clonotype turned up a few times. The chain joins TRBV6-4 to TRBJ2-2; TRBD1 is a possible D gene (5 bases). This CDR3 contains 15 residues. The V gene lost 7 bases and the J gene lost 1 base, with 13 bases spanning the gap. The germline V gene has CDR1 MRHNA and CDR2 SNTAGT. The CDR3, as DNA: TGTGCCAGCAAACAAACAGGCCAGAACACCGGGGAGCTGTTTTTT. This gives the protein CASKQTGQNTGELFF.

The gene calls are TRBV11-2 and TRBJ2-5; no clear D. The CDR3 is made up of 12 amino acids. Germline CDR1 SGHAT, CDR2 FQNNGV. V lost 5 bases and J 5 bases, leaving 9 bases between the germline ends. The CDR3 is CASSQHRETQYF. Here the CDR3 DNA reads TGTGCCAGCAGCCAACACCGGGAGACCCAGTACTTC. Combining the CDR3 with reference TRBV11-2 and TRBJ2-5 gives the whole variable domain EAGVAQSPRYKIIEKRQSVAFWCNPISGHATLYWYQQILGQGPKLLIQFQNNGVVDDSQLPKDRFSAERLKGVDSTLKIQPAKLEDSAVYLCASSQHRETQYFGPGTRLLVL.

In its sample, this clonotype was seen a few times. V usage is TRBV2 and J usage is TRBJ1-3; D ambiguous. Between the trimmed V and J ends, which lost 4 bases and 5 bases, there was a span of 9 bases. CDR1 and CDR2 from the germline V gene are SNHLY and FYNNEI. This CDR3 has 13 residues. CDR3 nucleotide sequence: TGTGCCAGCAGTGTGGTTGAGAGAAACACCATATATTTT. It is translated as CASSVVERNTIYF.

The chain employs TRBV28 and TRBJ1-5; D perhaps matches TRBD1 (5 bases). Germline V lookup: CDR1 MDHEN, CDR2 SYDVKM. The V gene lost 6 bases and the J gene lost 0 bases, with 12 bases spanning the gap. There are 15 residues in the CDR3. The CDR3 sequence: CASRAYRYSNQPQHF. The CDR3 DNA follows: TGTGCCAGCAGAGCGTACAGGTATAGCAATCAGCCCCAGCATTTT. Complete variable domain (other parts from reference TRBV28 and TRBJ1-5): DVKVTQSSRYLVKRTGEKVFLECVQDMDHENMFWYRQDPGLGLRLIYFSYDVKMKEKGDIPEGYSVSREKKERFSLILESASTNQTSMYLCASRAYRYSNQPQHFGDGTRLSIL.

In its sample, this clonotype is medium-sized. This chain links TRBV9 with TRBJ1-2; TRBD1 matches 12 bases. Per the germline V gene, CDR1 is SGDLS and CDR2 is YYNGEE. The CDR3 has 15 residues. J lost 4 bases, V lost 3 bases, and 4 bases had no gene match. DNA of the CDR3: TGTGCCAGCAGCGAGGGGACAGGGGGCGGCTATGGCTACACCTTC. Translating it yields CASSEGTGGGYGYTF.

The rearrangement joins TRBV19 to TRBJ2-1, with a weak D call TRBD2 (5 bases). Trimming took 10 bases from V and 12 from J, leaving 16 bases between them. The CDR3 has 11 residues. Germline V gene sequence: CDR1 LNHDA, CDR2 SQIVND (reference sequence). The CDR3 DNA reads as TGTGCCACCAAAGGGAGTCTCCGGCAGTTCTTC. Its protein is CATKGSLRQFF.

The chain joins TRBV24-1 to TRBJ2-1; 11 nucleotides match TRBD2. The CDR3 contains 16 residues. Germline trimming cut 4 bases from V and 6 bases from J; bases unmatched to any gene: 7. Germline V gives CDR1 KGHDR, CDR2 SFDVKD. Here the CDR3 DNA reads TGTGCCACCAGTGAAACTAGCGGGAGAATTGGCAATGAGCAGTTCTTC. Translation: CATSETSGRIGNEQFF.

This clonotype was detected a few times. The chain employs TRBV7-2 and TRBJ2-7; tentative D call: TRBD2 (6 bases). Between the trimmed V and J ends, which lost 5 bases and 4 bases, there was a span of 15 bases. In germline, CDR1 is SGHTA, CDR2 FQGNSA. The CDR3 spans 14 residues. CDR3 sequence: CASSQAQLAYEQYF. CDR3 nucleotide sequence: TGTGCCAGCAGCCAAGCTCAACTAGCATACGAGCAGTACTTC.

The chain carries TRBV28 and TRBJ2-7; D is perhaps TRBD2 (5 bases). V was cut by 1 base and J by 2 bases, with 6 bases left in between. Germline values: CDR1 MDHEN, CDR2 SYDVKM. CDR3 length: 13 amino acids. CDR3 in amino acids: CASSLSGAYEQYF. The CDR3 nucleotides read TGTGCCAGCAGTTTATCCGGGGCCTACGAGCAGTACTTC.

CDR3 protein: CASSPGDRGGETQYF. The DNA for the CDR3 is TGTGCCAGCAGCCCAGGGGACAGGGGGGGAGAGACCCAGTACTTC. The J gene is TRBJ2-5, the V gene TRBV7-3; TRBD1 matches 11 bases. This CDR3 is 15 amino acids long. J lost 4 bases, V lost 5 bases, and 6 bases had no gene match. The germline V gene encodes CDR1 SGHTA and CDR2 FQGTGA.

The V and J genes are TRBV7-2 and TRBJ2-2; tentative D call: TRBD1 (6 bases). Trimming removed 5 bases from V and 5 bases from J, with 9 bases in between. CDR3 size: 13 residues. From germline, CDR1 is SGHTA and CDR2 FQGNSA. The CDR3 region has the DNA TGTGCCAGCAGCGATAGGGGGACCGGGGAGCTGTTTTTT. This gives the protein CASSDRGTGELFF. Based on the CDR3 plus reference TRBV7-2 and TRBJ2-2, the full variable domain is GAGVSQSPSNKVTEKGKDVELRCDPISGHTALYWYRQSLGQGLEFLIYFQGNSAPDKSGLPSDRFSAERTGGSVSTLTIQRTQQEDSAVYLCASSDRGTGELFFGEGSRLTVL.

This chain links TRBV20-1 with TRBJ1-1; no clear D gene. CDR1 DFQATT and CDR2 SNEGSKA come from the germline V gene (reference sequence). The CDR3 covers 13 residues. V was trimmed by 3 bases and J by 0 bases, leaving 8 bases between them. CDR3 in amino acids: CSASPSLNTEAFF. The DNA for the CDR3 is TGCAGTGCTAGTCCCAGTCTGAACACTGAAGCTTTCTTT.

This clonotype showed up just a few times. This rearrangement joins TRBV27 to TRBJ2-4; D might be TRBD1 (6 bases). Per the germline V gene, CDR1 is MNHEY and CDR2 is SMNVEV (reference sequence). Trimming removed 9 bases at V and 13 bases at J, with 28 bases between. The CDR3 totals 15 residues. The CDR3 bases are TGTGCCAGTCGGAGTGGGGGCACAGGTCTGAGGGGCCAGTACTTC. Protein sequence: CASRSGGTGLRGQYF.

The chain couples TRBV2 to TRBJ1-5; D remains unclear. This CDR3 comprises 14 residues. Germline V CDR1 and CDR2: SNHLY, FYNNEI. Deletions cut 2 bases from V and 0 bases from J, with 5 bases between. The CDR3 DNA is TGTGCCAGCAGTGAAACAGATAGCAATCAGCCCCAGCATTTT. As protein: CASSETDSNQPQHF. Full variable domain (remainder filled in from reference TRBV2 and TRBJ1-5): EPEVTQTPSHQVTQMGQEVILRCVPISNHLYFYWYRQILGQKVEFLVSFYNNEISEKSEIFDDQFSVERPDGSNFTLKIRSTKLEDSAMYFCASSETDSNQPQHFGDGTRLSIL.

This clonotype turned up a few times. CDR3 region: CASSLRKASMISGANVLTF. The CDR3 bases are TGTGCCAGCAGTTTACGGAAGGCCTCCATGATCTCTGGGGCCAACGTCCTGACTTTC. V gene TRBV12-3 or TRBV12-4 combines with J gene TRBJ2-6; D remains ambiguous. CDR3 length: 19 residues. V dropped 2 bases and J dropped 0 bases, with 17 bases sitting between them.

This clonotype was seen just once. V is TRBV21-1 and J is TRBJ1-1; the D segment call TRBD1 is taken from the table without a DNA check. TRBV21-1 is shown as a pseudogene. This CDR3 is 17 amino acids long. This CDR3 is CASSQGRDRGGVTEAFF. CDR3 nucleotide sequence: TGTGCCAGCAGCCAAGGACGGGACAGGGGGGGTGTCACTGAAGCTTTCTTT.

V and J are TRBV14 and TRBJ2-7, with D uncertain. The V gene's germline CDR1 is SGHDN and CDR2 FVKESK. The CDR3 is 16 residues long. The V and J ends lost 1 base and 0 bases respectively, with 13 bases between them. The CDR3 coding sequence is TGTGCCAGCAGCCAAGGAGGATACCGAAGCTCCTACGAGCAGTACTTC. Amino acid sequence: CASSQGGYRSSYEQYF.

There are a few counts of this clonotype. The chain uses TRBV6-2 or TRBV6-3 and TRBJ1-3; unclear D gene. Trimming shortened V by 5 bases and J by 0 bases, and 11 bases separated the two germline ends. The CDR3 is 15 amino acids. Germline CDR1 MNHEY, CDR2 SVGEGT. Here the CDR3 reads CASSPDSFSGNTIYF. CDR3 sequence (DNA): TGTGCCAGCAGTCCCGACTCCTTCTCTGGAAACACCATATATTTT.

This clonotype turned up a few times. V usage is TRBV28 and J usage is TRBJ1-1; 8 nucleotides agree with TRBD1. J was trimmed by 3 bases and V by 4 bases; bases with no gene match: 16. CDR1 and CDR2 from the germline V gene are MDHEN and SYDVKM. The CDR3 sequence is 18 residues long. Here the CDR3 DNA reads TGTGCCAGCAGTTATGATTGGACAGGGACTAGTAGGTACACTGAAGCTTTCTTT. Translated: CASSYDWTGTSRYTEAFF.

The rearrangement links TRBV7-9 to TRBJ2-3; D gene ambiguous. Trimming stripped 1 base from V and 8 bases from J, with 7 bases between. This CDR3 has 12 amino acids. In germline, CDR1 is SEHNR, CDR2 FQNEAQ (reference sequence). The CDR3 nucleotides are TGTGCCAGCAGCTTAGGAGTGGGTACGCAGTATTTT. Translating it yields CASSLGVGTQYF.

The gene calls are TRBV7-2 and TRBJ2-7; 8 nucleotides match TRBD1. The CDR3 has 14 amino acids. V lost 4 bases and J lost 2; bases outside the gene matches: 4. Germline CDR1 SGHTA, CDR2 FQGNSA. CDR3 coding DNA: TGTGCCAGCAGCTCAAGACAGGGGACCTACGAGCAGTACTTC. This codes for CASSSRQGTYEQYF.

This chain connects TRBV7-2 to TRBJ1-5; D unclear. Deletions cut 1 base from V and 6 bases from J, with 7 bases between. The germline gives CDR1 SGHTA, CDR2 FQGNSA. The CDR3 is 13 residues long. In DNA form, the CDR3 reads TGTGCCAGCAGCTTAGATGGGGTTCAGCCCCAGCATTTT. Amino acid sequence: CASSLDGVQPQHF.

This clonotype showed up just a few times. The gene calls are TRBV21-1 and TRBJ1-1. TRBV21-1 is a documented pseudogene. The CDR3 is 13 amino acids. CDR3 loop: CASSRKVSSEAFF. The CDR3 nucleotides are TGTGCCAGCAGCAGAAAGGTTTCCTCTGAAGCTTTCTTT.